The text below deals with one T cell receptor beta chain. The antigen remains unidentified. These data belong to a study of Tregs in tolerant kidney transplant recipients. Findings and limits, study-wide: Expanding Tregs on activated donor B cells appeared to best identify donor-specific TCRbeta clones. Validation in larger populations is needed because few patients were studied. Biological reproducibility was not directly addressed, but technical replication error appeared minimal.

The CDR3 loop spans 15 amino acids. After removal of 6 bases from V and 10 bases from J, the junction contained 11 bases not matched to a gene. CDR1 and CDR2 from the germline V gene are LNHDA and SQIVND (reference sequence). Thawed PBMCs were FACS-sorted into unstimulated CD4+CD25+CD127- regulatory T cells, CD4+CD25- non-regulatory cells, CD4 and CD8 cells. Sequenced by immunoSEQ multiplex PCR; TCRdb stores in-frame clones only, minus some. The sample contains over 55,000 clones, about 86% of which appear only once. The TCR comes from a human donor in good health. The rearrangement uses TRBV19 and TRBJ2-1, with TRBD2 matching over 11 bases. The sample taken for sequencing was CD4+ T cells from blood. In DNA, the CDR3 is TGTGCCAGTAGGGGGCTAGCGGGAGGCCGCGGGGAGCAGTTCTTC. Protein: CASRGLAGGRGEQFF.